The present T cell receptor beta chain was sequenced within a study of T cell repertoires in cytomegalovirus infection. Study summary: A matching HLA type, together with CMV infection, was signaled by public TCR beta signatures.

General study findings and limits: Accumulated public TCR beta family frequency recognized individuals carrying CMV together with the relevant HLA. HLA-C-restricted CMV clonotypes gave the most frequent clonotype in two of eight donors.

V was pared by 4 bases and J by 1 base, with 11 bases between. CDR3 length: 14 residues. Germline V gene lookup returns CDR1 SGHTA and CDR2 FQGNSA. The table lists this clonotype with many counts. The antigen remains undetermined. TCRdb processed the reads anew with MiXCR; each CDR3 protein has one entry. The table includes 200,000 to 300,000 distinct CDR3 sequences, roughly an eighth detected once. This clonotype originated in a human donor in good health (CMV status not recorded). Some clones in this sample may be carry-over from other donors' samples. The chain is built from TRBV7-2 and TRBJ2-7, with unresolved D. The specimen was PBMCs. The CDR3 region is CASSSTVRSYEQYF. CDR3 sequence (DNA): TGTGCCAGCAGCTCGACTGTTCGGTCCTACGAGCAGTACTTC.